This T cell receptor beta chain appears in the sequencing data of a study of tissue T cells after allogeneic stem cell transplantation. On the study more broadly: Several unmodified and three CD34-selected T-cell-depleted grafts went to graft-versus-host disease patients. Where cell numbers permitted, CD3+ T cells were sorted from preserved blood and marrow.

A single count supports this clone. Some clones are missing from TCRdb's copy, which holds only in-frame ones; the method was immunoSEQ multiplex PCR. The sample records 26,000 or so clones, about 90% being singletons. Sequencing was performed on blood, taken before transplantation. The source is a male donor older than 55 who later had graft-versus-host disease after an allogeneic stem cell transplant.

The CDR3 loop reads CASSWLAGLQETQYF. DNA of the CDR3: TGTGCCAGTAGTTGGCTAGCGGGTTTACAAGAGACCCAGTACTTC. The chain joins TRBV19 to TRBJ2-5; 8 bases map to TRBD2. Trimming removed 5 bases from V and 2 bases from J; junction bases left unmatched: 7. The CDR3 extends over 15 amino acids. Germline CDR1 is LNHDA and CDR2 is SQIVND (reference sequence).